The 28 T cell receptor beta chains presented below share a single source sample, sequenced in a study of T-cell reconstitution after alpha-beta-depleted transplantation in children. Using unique molecular identifiers, the investigators prepared the TCRbeta library. Each CDR3 protein gets one entry after TCRdb re-called the PCR reads with MiXCR. This sample carries fewer than 90,000 distinct CDR3 sequences, about 6.7% of them seen once, and the ten largest clones take 2% to 3%. Sequenced here: PBMCs from the stem cell graft donor, sampled from the stem cell graft. These TCRs come from a human donor who donated a stem cell graft to a child with acute lymphoblastic leukemia.

This clonotype was observed at least ten times. V gene TRBV28 combines with J gene TRBJ2-1, with 9 bases aligning to TRBD1. CDR1 is MDHEN, CDR2 SYDVKM, per germline. V was pared by 6 bases and J by 7 bases, with 4 bases of the junction left unmatched. The CDR3 spans 13 residues. The DNA of the CDR3 is TGTGCCAGCAGCCTGGACAGGGGAAATGAGCAGTTCTTC. Translation: CASSLDRGNEQFF.

This clonotype was seen many times. The chain carries TRBV12-3 or TRBV12-4 and TRBJ2-6; D remains unclear. Trimming cost V 5 bases and J 2 bases, with 10 bases left between them. The CDR3 has 15 amino acids. The CDR3 is CASSQRGTGANVLTF. The CDR3 nucleotides read TGTGCCAGCAGTCAGAGAGGAACTGGGGCCAACGTCCTGACTTTC.

This clonotype has ten or more counts. The V gene is TRBV24-1, the J gene TRBJ2-1, with 11 positions matching TRBD1. Germline CDR1 is KGHDR and CDR2 is SFDVKD. CDR3 size: 15 residues. V was clipped by 5 bases and J by 5 bases; unmatched bases: 4. Here the CDR3 DNA reads TGTGCCACCAGTGGCGGACAGGGGGCTCACAATGAGCAGTTCTTC. Its translation: CATSGGQGAHNEQFF.

This clonotype was observed many times. The chain joins TRBV20-1 to TRBJ2-7, with D perhaps matching TRBD1 or TRBD2 (5 bases each). Germline V CDR1 and CDR2: DFQATT, SNEGSKA (reference sequence). This CDR3 is built from 13 residues. Deletions cut 6 bases from V and 6 bases from J, with 18 bases between. CDR3 DNA sequence: TGCAGTGCCGCCGGGACGGAAACAAGCGAGCAGTACTTC. This gives the protein CSAAGTETSEQYF.

This clonotype was seen at least ten times. V usage is TRBV11-2 and J usage is TRBJ1-3; D not resolved. The germline V and J ends were trimmed by 0 bases and 0 bases, with 12 bases remaining between them. The CDR3 extends over 17 amino acids. Germline V gene lookup returns CDR1 SGHAT and CDR2 FQNNGV. The CDR3 region is CASSLDPLVVSGNTIYF. The CDR3 DNA sequence: TGTGCCAGCAGCTTAGATCCCCTTGTGGTCTCTGGAAACACCATATATTTT.

This clonotype appeared many times. The chain couples TRBV27 to TRBJ2-5, with TRBD1 matching 10 bases. This CDR3 region has 14 residues. V lost 3 bases and J lost 5; bases outside the gene matches: 3. Germline V gene lookup returns CDR1 MNHEY and CDR2 SMNVEV (reference sequence). DNA of the CDR3: TGTGCCAGCAGTTTGACAGGGGGCGGTGAGACCCAGTACTTC. This sequence encodes CASSLTGGGETQYF.

This clonotype was observed many times. The gene calls are TRBV20-1 and TRBJ2-3, with TRBD2 matching 12 bases. V shed 5 bases, J shed 2 bases, and the junction held 2 bases outside the gene matches. CDR1 and CDR2 (germline): DFQATT, SNEGSKA (reference sequence). This CDR3 has 14 amino acids. CDR3 loop: CSAGLAGNTDTQYF. In nucleotides, the CDR3 is TGCAGTGCTGGACTAGCGGGGAACACAGATACGCAGTATTTT.

This clonotype was seen many times. The chain employs TRBV7-9 and TRBJ2-3, with 7 bases fitting TRBD2. This CDR3 contains 14 residues. The trim removed 5 bases at V and 4 bases at J, leaving 6 bases unmatched. Per the germline V gene, CDR1 is SEHNR and CDR2 is FQNEAQ (reference sequence). CDR3 in DNA: TGTGCCAGCAGCCCCCCGAGCGGGGCAGATACGCAGTATTTT. It specifies CASSPPSGADTQYF. Using reference TRBV7-9 and TRBJ2-3 for the parts outside the CDR3, the full variable domain is DTGVSQNPRHKITKRGQNVTFRCDPISEHNRLYWYRQTLGQGPEFLTYFQNEAQLEKSRLLSDRFSAERPKGSFSTLEIQRTEQGDSAMYLCASSPPSGADTQYFGPGTRLTVL.

This clonotype was detected many times. The V gene is TRBV7-2, the J gene TRBJ1-5; TRBD1 is a possible D gene (6 bases). V lost 6 bases to trimming and J lost 6 bases, with 15 bases between them. Looked up from germline, CDR1 is SGHTA and CDR2 is FQGNSA. The CDR3 totals 14 residues. The CDR3 protein is CASSSGQPGQPQHF. The CDR3 region has the DNA TGTGCCAGCAGTTCCGGACAGCCCGGTCAGCCCCAGCATTTT.

This clonotype was observed at least ten times. The chain employs TRBV7-8 and TRBJ1-2, with 10 bases fitting TRBD1. V shed 5 bases, J shed 3 bases, and the junction held 18 bases outside the gene matches. The CDR3 has 19 residues. The germline gives CDR1 SGHVS, CDR2 FQNEAQ. CDR3 amino acids: CASSRRVPGQGNIDYGYTF. CDR3 nucleotides: TGTGCCAGCAGCAGAAGGGTTCCGGGACAGGGGAACATCGACTATGGCTACACCTTC.

This clonotype was detected many times. The chain recombines TRBV5-1 with TRBJ1-5, with 8 bases identical to TRBD1. This CDR3 region has 14 residues. The V segment lost 4 bases and the J segment 6 bases; nucleotides outside the gene matches: 6. Germline loops: CDR1 SGHRS, CDR2 YFSETQ. The CDR3 nucleotides are TGCGCCAGCAGCCCGGACAGGGACGGTCAGCCCCAGCATTTT. Its translation: CASSPDRDGQPQHF.

The J gene is TRBJ2-7, the V gene TRBV6-5; tentative D call: TRBD2 (5 bases). Deletions cut 6 bases from V and 0 bases from J, with 18 bases between. This CDR3 spans 16 amino acids. CDR1 and CDR2 from the germline V gene are MNHEY and SVGAGI. CDR3 in DNA: TGTGCCAGCAGCCACCCAACAGCGGCTAGCTCCTACGAGCAGTACTTC. Protein: CASSHPTAASSYEQYF.

This clonotype was observed many times. The chain joins TRBV6-4 to TRBJ2-3, with D tentatively TRBD1 (6 bases). Germline V gene lookup returns CDR1 MRHNA and CDR2 SNTAGT. The CDR3 extends over 15 amino acids. Trimming left V 0 bases short and J 5 bases short, with 12 bases between. The DNA of the CDR3 is TGTGCCAGCAGTGACTCGGTGGGGGCGATAGATACGCAGTATTTT. Translation gives CASSDSVGAIDTQYF.

This clonotype has ten or more counts. CDR3 sequence: CASSLGTTTQETQYF. CDR3 in DNA: TGTGCCAGCAGCTTAGGGACTACTACTCAAGAGACCCAGTACTTC. This chain links TRBV7-9 with TRBJ2-5, with D perhaps TRBD2 (6 bases). The CDR3 sequence is 15 residues long. Germline CDR1 reads SEHNR; CDR2 reads FQNEAQ (reference sequence). Trimming removed 1 base at V and 2 bases at J, with 11 bases between.

The gene calls are TRBV12-3 or TRBV12-4 and TRBJ2-7; D remains ambiguous. V lost 2 bases and J 9 bases, leaving 11 bases between the germline ends. The CDR3 is 12 residues long. CDR3 sequence: CASSLRVVGQYF. Here the CDR3 DNA reads TGTGCCAGCAGTTTAAGGGTAGTCGGGCAGTACTTC.

At least ten counts were recorded for this clonotype. The chain recombines TRBV20-1 with TRBJ2-5; D remains ambiguous. The CDR3 runs to 14 residues. V was cut by 6 bases and J by 1 base, with 15 bases left in between. Germline CDR1 reads DFQATT; CDR2 reads SNEGSKA (reference sequence). The CDR3, as DNA: TGCAGTGCGATTTGGACCACGGGCCAAGAGACCCAGTACTTC. Residues: CSAIWTTGQETQYF.

The chain recombines TRBV18 with TRBJ2-3; a weak D match, TRBD1 (5 bases). CDR3 length: 17 amino acids. The germline V and J ends were trimmed by 2 bases and 0 bases, with 15 bases remaining between them. CDR1 and CDR2 (germline): KGHSH, LQKENI. CDR3 DNA: TGTGCCAGCTCACCAGGGGCGAACCGTACTAGCACAGATACGCAGTATTTT. This codes for CASSPGANRTSTDTQYF.

Many counts were recorded for this clonotype. The chain recombines TRBV20-1 with TRBJ1-2, with a possible D match to TRBD1 (5 bases). In germline, CDR1 is DFQATT, CDR2 SNEGSKA (reference sequence). The CDR3 is 15 residues long. Trimming took 7 bases from V and 0 from J, leaving 18 bases between them. The CDR3 region has the DNA TGCAGTGGCCCGGGGAGGGGAGGATCTAACTATGGCTACACCTTC. This encodes CSGPGRGGSNYGYTF.

At least ten counts were recorded for this clonotype. The chain combines TRBV7-9 with TRBJ2-7, with 9 bases fitting TRBD2. The germline V gene encodes CDR1 SEHNR and CDR2 FQNEAQ (reference sequence). The CDR3 consists of 15 residues. The junction had 10 bases not matched to a gene; V was cut back by 4 bases and J by 6 bases. CDR3 in DNA: TGTGCCAGCAGCTATAATAGCGGGAGTCTGGGCGAGCAGTACTTC. It yields the protein CASSYNSGSLGEQYF.

This clonotype was detected ten times or more. The rearrangement uses TRBV19 and TRBJ1-1, with TRBD1 matching 8 bases. V gave up 6 bases and J gave up 5 bases; unmatched junction bases: 5. The length of the CDR3 is 13 residues. Germline V gene sequence: CDR1 LNHDA, CDR2 SQIVND (reference sequence). The CDR3 sequence: CASRGDRLTEAFF. DNA for the CDR3: TGTGCCAGTAGGGGGGACAGGCTGACTGAAGCTTTCTTT.

This chain connects TRBV7-7 to TRBJ2-2; D perhaps matches TRBD1 (5 bases). V was clipped by 5 bases and J by 0 bases, with 13 bases between them. The CDR3 totals 16 residues. Germline loops: CDR1 SSHAT, CDR2 FNYEAQ (reference sequence). The CDR3 sequence is CASSPGRNTNTGELFF. For the CDR3, the DNA is TGTGCCAGCAGCCCAGGGCGGAATACGAACACCGGGGAGCTGTTTTTT.

The sample holds a few counts of this clonotype. CDR3 nucleotides: TGTGCCAGCATTTACGACACGTACCCTCACACCGGGGAGCTGTTTTTT. This gives the protein CASIYDTYPHTGELFF. The V call is TRBV27, the J call TRBJ2-2; D remains unclear. V dropped 7 bases and J dropped 3 bases, with 18 bases sitting between them. The CDR3 extends over 16 amino acids. The germline CDR1 and CDR2 sequences are MNHEY and SMNVEV (reference sequence).

The genes are TRBV5-5 and TRBJ2-7, with D hard to call. Trimming removed 4 bases at V and 3 bases at J, with 11 bases between. Per germline, CDR1 SGHKS and CDR2 YYEKEE (reference sequence). The length of the CDR3 is 13 residues. CDR3 sequence: CASSLGIHYEQYF. The CDR3 nucleotides read TGTGCCAGCAGCCTGGGGATCCACTACGAGCAGTACTTC.

Many counts were recorded for this clonotype. The V call is TRBV12-3 or TRBV12-4, the J call TRBJ2-3; 11 bases map to TRBD2. V lost 8 bases, J lost 6 bases, and 7 bases stayed unmatched. This CDR3 contains 14 residues. The DNA of the CDR3 is TGTGCCAGCGGGCTAGCGGGGGGCCGGGATACGCAGTATTTT. This sequence encodes CASGLAGGRDTQYF.

The rearrangement uses TRBV9 and TRBJ1-6, with D perhaps TRBD1 (6 bases). The CDR3 runs to 15 residues. The V gene lost 2 bases and the J gene lost 7 bases, with 13 bases spanning the gap. The germline CDR1 and CDR2 sequences are SGDLS and YYNGEE. CDR3 bases: TGTGCCAGCAGCGTGGGGGCTCCCACCAATTCACCCCTCCACTTT. It is translated as CASSVGAPTNSPLHF.

At least ten counts were recorded for this clonotype. The chain carries TRBV2 and TRBJ2-7; 7 nucleotides match TRBD1. Per the germline V gene, CDR1 is SNHLY and CDR2 is FYNNEI. Trimming at V came to 8 bases and at J to 3 bases, leaving 10 bases not matched to a gene. The CDR3 sequence is 14 residues long. The CDR3 protein is CASGNRDRHYEQYF. In DNA, the CDR3 is TGTGCCAGCGGGAACCGGGACAGACACTACGAGCAGTACTTC.

This clonotype was picked up many times. J is TRBJ2-5 and V is TRBV11-2, with D tentatively TRBD2 (6 bases). V lost 4 bases, J lost 4 bases, and 13 bases lay in between. This CDR3 contains 14 residues. Germline assignment: CDR1 SGHAT and CDR2 FQNNGV. The CDR3: CASSSRLGGETQYF. CDR3 DNA: TGTGCCAGCAGCTCCCGACTAGGCGGAGAGACCCAGTACTTC.

This clonotype was picked up many times. The chain carries TRBV3-1 and TRBJ1-3, with TRBD1 as a possible D gene (6 bases). V was pared by 2 bases and J by 8 bases, with 10 bases between. Per germline, CDR1 LGHDT and CDR2 YNNKEL (reference sequence). The CDR3 contains 13 residues. The CDR3 nucleotides read TGTGCCAGCAGCCAACAGGGGATGTACACCATATATTTT. Translated, it gives CASSQQGMYTIYF.